The 21 T cell receptor beta chains in this list originate from one sample, sequenced in a study of T-cell reconstitution after alpha-beta-depleted transplantation in children. Molecular barcoding with unique molecular identifiers was used for the TCRbeta library. A single record per CDR3 protein comes from TCRdb applying MiXCR to the PCR reads. The data hold roughly 500,000 distinct CDR3 sequences, with approximately 20% observed a single time. Sequences were derived from PBMCs from the stem cell graft donor, sampled from the stem cell graft. These receptors were taken from a human donor who donated a stem cell graft to a child with acute lymphoblastic leukemia.

This clonotype appeared a few times. The chain uses TRBV12-3 or TRBV12-4 and TRBJ2-3; 9 bases agree with TRBD2. V trimming: 9 bases; J trimming: 0 bases; junction bases outside the gene matches: 10. The CDR3 loop spans 16 amino acids. The CDR3 sequence is CAREREDSCSTDTQYF. CDR3 nucleotides: TGTGCCAGGGAGCGGGAGGACTCCTGTAGCACAGATACGCAGTATTTT.

This clonotype came up a few times. J is TRBJ1-5 and V is TRBV5-5; D might be TRBD1 (6 bases). The CDR3 has 13 amino acids. Germline CDR1 reads SGHKS; CDR2 reads YYEKEE (reference sequence). The V gene lost 4 bases and the J gene lost 12 bases, with 17 bases spanning the gap. CDR3 nucleotides: TGTGCCAGCAGCCAGGGGTCGTCGAGGGGCCAGCATTTT. It specifies CASSQGSSRGQHF.

The chain recombines TRBV4-2 with TRBJ1-1; D is undetermined. Looked up from germline, CDR1 is LGHNA and CDR2 is YNFKEQ. Trimming shortened V by 5 bases and J by 2 bases, and 12 bases separated the two germline ends. The CDR3 contains 14 residues. The CDR3 sequence is CASSIPATNTEAFF. The CDR3 bases are TGTGCCAGCAGCATACCTGCCACAAACACTGAAGCTTTCTTT.

The chain recombines TRBV5-1 with TRBJ2-3; TRBD1 matches at 8 bases. CDR3 length equals 15 residues. The J segment lost 0 bases and the V segment lost 4 bases, leaving 4 bases of the junction unmatched. Germline V lookup: CDR1 SGHRS, CDR2 YFSETQ. The CDR3 region has the DNA TGCGCCAGCAGCGAGGGACAGGCTAGCACAGATACGCAGTATTTT. Translating gives CASSEGQASTDTQYF. Full variable domain (remainder filled in from reference TRBV5-1 and TRBJ2-3): KAGVTQTPRYLIKTRGQQVTLSCSPISGHRSVSWYQQTPGQGLQFLFEYFSETQRNKGNFPGRFSGRQFSNSRSEMNVSTLELGDSALYLCASSEGQASTDTQYFGPGTRLTVL.

This clonotype was seen a handful of times. This chain uses TRBV9 with TRBJ2-3; D is perhaps TRBD2 (5 bases). Trimming pared 0 bases from V and 3 bases from J, leaving 8 bases between. CDR3 length: 14 residues. The germline CDR1 and CDR2 sequences are SGDLS and YYNGEE. The CDR3, as DNA: TGTGCCAGCAGCGTAGAAGCGGTTACAGATACGCAGTATTTT. Protein: CASSVEAVTDTQYF.

The sample holds a few counts of this clonotype. The junction departs from germline at one end; a sequencing error may be responsible. The J gene is TRBJ2-1, the V gene TRBV7-9, with D uncertain. This CDR3 region has 12 residues. Per germline, CDR1 SEHNR and CDR2 FQNEAQ (reference sequence). CDR3 protein: CASSSSDNEQFF. The CDR3 DNA reads TGTGCCAGCAGCTCCTCCGACAATGAGCAGTTCTTC.

This clonotype was found a few times. This chain joins TRBV4-1 and TRBJ1-1; TRBD1 matches 7 bases. Germline-derived CDR1 and CDR2 are MGHRA and YSYEKL. This CDR3 has 15 residues. After removal of 1 base from V and 3 bases from J, the junction contained 5 bases not matched to a gene. CDR3 in DNA: TGCGCCAGCAGCCAAGGAGGGGGCGTGGACACTGAAGCTTTCTTT. Translated, it gives CASSQGGGVDTEAFF.

CDR3 in amino acids: CASSPSRTGSYEQYF. The CDR3 DNA is TGCGCCAGCAGCCCCTCGCGGACGGGGAGCTACGAGCAGTACTTC. This chain connects TRBV5-1 to TRBJ2-7, with a weak D call TRBD2 (5 bases). Germline CDR1 reads SGHRS; CDR2 reads YFSETQ. V was clipped by 4 bases and J by 3 bases, with 17 bases between them. The length of the CDR3 is 15 residues.

In its sample, this clonotype was seen a few times. The rearrangement joins TRBV5-1 to TRBJ2-5, with D maybe TRBD2 (5 bases). CDR3 length equals 13 residues. V was shortened by 1 base and J by 5 bases, with 9 bases between the two germline ends. Germline V gives CDR1 SGHRS, CDR2 YFSETQ. CDR3 DNA: TGCGCCAGCAGCTTGCAGGAGCGGGAGACCCAGTACTTC. Its protein is CASSLQERETQYF.

This clonotype was counted between two and nine times. The chain joins TRBV29-1 to TRBJ2-3, with TRBD1 identical over 7 bases. Trimming cost V 6 bases and J 1 base; bases outside gene matches: 10. Germline values: CDR1 SQVTM, CDR2 ANQGSEA. The CDR3 extends over 15 amino acids. The CDR3 nucleotides are TGCAGCGTCCCCCGACAGGGTAGGGGCACAGATACGCAGTATTTT. Its protein product is CSVPRQGRGTDTQYF.

The chain has TRBV29-1 and TRBJ2-3, with TRBD2 identical over 10 bases. Germline trimming cut 7 bases from V and 2 bases from J; bases unmatched to any gene: 3. This CDR3 is 13 amino acids long. Germline V gives CDR1 SQVTM, CDR2 ANQGSEA. The CDR3 DNA sequence: TGCAGCGGGACTAGCGGCCTCACAGATACGCAGTATTTT. Protein product: CSGTSGLTDTQYF.

In this sample, this clonotype turned up a few times. The chain carries TRBV5-1 and TRBJ1-5, with 7 bases matching TRBD1. J lost 6 bases, V lost 0 bases, and 6 bases had no gene match. Germline loops: CDR1 SGHRS, CDR2 YFSETQ. This CDR3 comprises 15 residues. The CDR3 sequence: CASSLGDSSAQPQHF. In DNA, the CDR3 is TGCGCCAGCAGCTTGGGGGACAGTTCAGCTCAGCCCCAGCATTTT.

This clonotype was counted between two and nine times. The CDR3, as DNA: TGTGCCAGCACCTCGCCTACAAATTCCTACAATGAGCAGTTCTTC. The encoded protein is CASTSPTNSYNEQFF. This chain joins TRBV7-8 and TRBJ2-1; D uncertain. The CDR3 totals 15 residues. Trimming took off 7 bases at V and 1 base at J, with 14 bases between the two ends. CDR1 SGHVS and CDR2 FQNEAQ come from the germline V gene.

In this sample, this clonotype turned up once. One junction end disagrees with the germline gene, perhaps due to a read error. The chain links TRBV27 to TRBJ1-2; 7 bases agree with TRBD1. The V gene's germline CDR1 is MNHEY and CDR2 SMNVEV (reference sequence). The CDR3 spans 13 residues. The CDR3 loop is CASSTGVINGDTF. DNA for the CDR3: TGTGCCAGCAGCACAGGGGTAATTAATGGCGACACCTTC.

This clonotype turned up a few times. J is TRBJ1-6 and V is TRBV10-2, with TRBD1 matching 7 bases. CDR3 length: 16 amino acids. V was pared by 6 bases and J by 0 bases, with 5 bases of the junction left unmatched. Per germline, CDR1 WSHSY and CDR2 SAAADI. The CDR3: CASRDRDSSYNSPLHF. The CDR3 bases are TGCGCCAGCAGAGACCGGGACAGCTCCTATAATTCACCCCTCCACTTT.

This clonotype has only one observation. The J gene is TRBJ1-6, the V gene TRBV20-1, with TRBD1 identical over 9 bases. V lost 5 bases, J lost 1 base, and 12 bases stayed unmatched. Germline V gives CDR1 DFQATT, CDR2 SNEGSKA (reference sequence). The CDR3 is 18 amino acids. In nucleotides, the CDR3 is TGCAGTGCTCCGACAGGGGGAGGTTTGTGGTCCTATAATTCACCCCTCCACTTT. It specifies CSAPTGGGLWSYNSPLHF.

The V call is TRBV5-1, the J call TRBJ1-1; the D is unclear. Trimming removed 0 bases at V and 7 bases at J, with 13 bases between. The CDR3 sequence is 14 residues long. Per the germline V gene, CDR1 is SGHRS and CDR2 is YFSETQ. CDR3 protein: CASSLAGGIDEAFF. Here the CDR3 DNA reads TGCGCCAGCAGCTTGGCAGGAGGTATTGATGAAGCTTTCTTT.

The chain employs TRBV5-1 and TRBJ2-4, with TRBD1 matching over 8 bases. CDR1 is SGHRS, CDR2 YFSETQ, per germline. The CDR3 runs to 14 residues. J lost 8 bases, V lost 4 bases, and 8 bases had no gene match. The CDR3 bases are TGCGCCAGCAGCACAGGACAGGGTCGGGACATTCAGTACTTC. The encoded protein is CASSTGQGRDIQYF.

This clonotype was seen more than once but under ten times. V is TRBV7-3 and J is TRBJ2-3; D possibly corresponds to TRBD1 (5 bases). Germline V gene sequence: CDR1 SGHTA, CDR2 FQGTGA. Trimming removed 4 bases from V and 6 bases from J, with 11 bases in between. This CDR3 is built from 13 residues. CDR3 sequence reads: CASSSRRGDTQYF. The CDR3 nucleotides are TGTGCCAGCAGCTCCAGAAGGGGCGATACGCAGTATTTT.

V usage is TRBV12-3 or TRBV12-4 and J usage is TRBJ2-1, with 9 bases identical to TRBD2. CDR3 length: 14 residues. V lost 6 bases and J lost 8; bases outside the gene matches: 8. CDR3 residues: CASRSGLAGDEQFF. The CDR3 nucleotides read TGTGCCAGCAGATCGGGATTAGCGGGAGATGAGCAGTTCTTC.

The count of this clonotype is one. CDR3 in amino acids: CASSVPRPIPSTDTQYF. CDR3 in DNA: TGTGCCAGCAGTGTTCCCCGGCCAATTCCTAGCACAGATACGCAGTATTTT. This chain joins TRBV6-4 and TRBJ2-3; no clear D. CDR1 and CDR2 from the germline V gene are MRHNA and SNTAGT. The CDR3 covers 17 residues. Trimming removed 4 bases from V and 0 bases from J, with 17 bases in between.